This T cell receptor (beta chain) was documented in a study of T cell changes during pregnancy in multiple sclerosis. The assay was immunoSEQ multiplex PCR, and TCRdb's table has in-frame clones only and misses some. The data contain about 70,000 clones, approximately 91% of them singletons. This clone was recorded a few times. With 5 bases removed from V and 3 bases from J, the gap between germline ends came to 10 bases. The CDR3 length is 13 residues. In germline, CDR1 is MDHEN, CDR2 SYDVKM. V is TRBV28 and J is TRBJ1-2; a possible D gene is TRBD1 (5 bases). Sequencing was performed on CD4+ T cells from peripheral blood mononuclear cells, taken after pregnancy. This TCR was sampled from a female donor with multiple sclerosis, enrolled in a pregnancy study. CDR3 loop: CASSEGRDYGYTF. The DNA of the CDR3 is TGTGCCAGCAGTGAGGGGAGGGACTATGGCTACACCTTC.